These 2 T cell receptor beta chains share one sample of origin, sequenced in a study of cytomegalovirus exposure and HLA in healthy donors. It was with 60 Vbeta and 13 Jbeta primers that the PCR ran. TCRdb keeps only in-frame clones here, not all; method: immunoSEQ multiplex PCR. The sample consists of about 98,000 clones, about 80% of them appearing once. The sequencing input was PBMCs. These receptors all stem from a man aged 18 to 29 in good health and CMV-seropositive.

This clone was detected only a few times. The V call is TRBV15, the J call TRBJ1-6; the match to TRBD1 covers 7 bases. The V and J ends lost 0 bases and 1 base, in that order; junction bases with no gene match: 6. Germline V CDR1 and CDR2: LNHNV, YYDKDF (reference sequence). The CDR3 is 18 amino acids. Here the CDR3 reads CATSREGGQRSYNSPLHF. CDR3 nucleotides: TGTGCCACCAGCAGAGAGGGGGGACAGAGATCCTATAATTCACCCCTCCACTTT. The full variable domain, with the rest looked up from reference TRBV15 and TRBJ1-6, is DAMVIQNPRYQVTQFGKPVTLSCSQTLNHNVMYWYQQKSSQAPKLLFHYYDKDFNNEADTPDNFQSRRPNTSFCFLDIRSPGLGDTAMYLCATSREGGQRSYNSPLHFGNGTRLTVT.

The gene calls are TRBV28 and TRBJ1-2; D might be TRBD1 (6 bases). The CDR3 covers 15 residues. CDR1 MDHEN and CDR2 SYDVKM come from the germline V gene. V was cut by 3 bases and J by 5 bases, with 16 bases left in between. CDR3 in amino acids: CASSFAGARDYGYTF. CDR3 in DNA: TGTGCCAGCAGTTTTGCGGGGGCGAGAGATTATGGCTACACCTTC.